The clone carrying this T cell receptor (beta chain) was seen a single time. The CDR3 is 15 residues long. Trimming at V came to 0 bases and at J to 8 bases, leaving 7 bases not matched to a gene. Germline CDR1 is SGHRS and CDR2 is YFSETQ. In the study's own analysis: Reference gene primer amplification gave estimated nucleated cell counts. Sequenced by immunoSEQ multiplex PCR; TCRdb stores in-frame clones only, minus some. D and trimming come from the DNA, and the V and J calls and clone size come from that table. In the table there are roughly 150,000 clones, around 82% of which are singletons. The entry originates in a study of blood T cell repertoires in COVID-19. Study-level information: The United States, Italy and Spain supplied acute and convalescent COVID-19 samples. Sample material is recorded as cDNA or gDNA derived from T cells, B-cell-depleted T cells, or PBMCs.

The sequenced sample consisted of peripheral blood. The clonotype comes from a woman older than 75 with active or convalescent COVID-19. The chain carries TRBV5-1 and TRBJ1-4, with 7 bases fitting TRBD1. In DNA form, the CDR3 reads TGCGCCAGCAGCTTGGCAACAGGGGCGGCGGAAAAACTGTTTTTT. This sequence encodes CASSLATGAAEKLFF.